This TCR beta chain stems from a study of shared clonotypes between healthy human individuals. Repertoires were generated with immunoSEQ multiplex PCR, while TCRdb's copy carries only in-frame clones and drops some. The table shows over 2,000,000 clones, with 90% to 95% occurring only once. Naive CD8 cells, CD45RO-negative and positively selected for CCR7, excluded terminally differentiated effector memory CD45RA+ cells. Study donors comprised healthy, HIV-negative adults devoid of recent acute infection or vaccination. The sample was naive CD8+ T cells from PBMCs. This sequence originates from a man aged 18 to 30 in good health. Some clones in this sample may be carry-over from other donors' samples.

CDR3 protein: CASSQGVGSSEKLFF. As DNA, the CDR3 is TGCGCCAGCAGCCAAGGTGTCGGGAGTTCGGAAAAACTGTTTTTT. The rearrangement uses TRBV4-3 and TRBJ1-4; no definite D call. Trimming took off 1 base at V and 8 bases at J, with 14 bases between the two ends. Per germline, CDR1 LGHNA and CDR2 YSLEER. The CDR3 length is 15 residues.